The 22 T cell receptor beta chains reported below all come from one sample, sequenced in a study of shared clonotypes between healthy human individuals (dated by TCRdb to the early 2020s). Library method: the immunoSEQ multiplex PCR assay. Entries here come from immuneACCESS through TCRdb and include only in-frame sequences with V and J called. Some clones fail to appear in such tables; in the studies checked, an unresolved V gene covers under half of the shortfall, and the cause of the remainder is unknown. The sample records about 480,000 clones, about three quarters of which are singletons. The top ten clones comprise 12% of the sample. What was sequenced was PBMCs. These receptors all come from a woman aged 40 to 55 in good health. Some clones in this sample may be carry-over from other donors' samples.

The genes are TRBV6-1 and TRBJ2-2; 7 bases are shared with TRBD2. Germline V gives CDR1 MNHNS, CDR2 SASEGT. The CDR3 is made up of 17 amino acids. Germline trimming cut 6 bases from V and 0 bases from J; bases unmatched to any gene: 10. CDR3 nucleotide sequence: TGTGCCAGCAGGGAACAAAGCGGGATATCGAACACCGGGGAGCTGTTTTTT. It encodes CASREQSGISNTGELFF.

The chain employs TRBV5-1 and TRBJ2-4; 7 nucleotides match TRBD2. This CDR3 is 14 amino acids long. V lost 7 bases, J lost 5 bases, and 9 bases stayed unmatched. Germline V lookup: CDR1 SGHRS, CDR2 YFSETQ. The CDR3 nucleotides are TGCGCCAGCTCGGGGGGTGGCCCGCAAAACATTCAGTACTTC. Protein product: CASSGGGPQNIQYF.

The chain joins TRBV7-8 to TRBJ2-3; TRBD2 is a possible D gene (5 bases). This CDR3 is built from 16 residues. Trimming pared 2 bases from V and 2 bases from J, leaving 14 bases between. CDR1 and CDR2 from the germline V gene are SGHVS and FQNEAQ. The CDR3 bases are TGTGCCAGCAGCTTATCTTCGCGGAGGAACACAGATACGCAGTATTTT. Protein product: CASSLSSRRNTDTQYF. The whole variable domain, remainder taken from reference TRBV7-8 and TRBJ2-3, is GAGVSQSPRYKVAKRGQDVALRCDPISGHVSLFWYQQALGQGPEFLTYFQNEAQLDKSGLPSDRFFAERPEGSVSTLKIQRTQQEDSAVYLCASSLSSRRNTDTQYFGPGTRLTVL.

The gene calls are TRBV4-1 and TRBJ2-7; D unclear. V shed 0 bases and J shed 7 bases, with 10 bases lying between them. CDR1 and CDR2 from the germline V gene are MGHRA and YSYEKL. The CDR3 covers 13 residues. CDR3 region: CASSQEAQWEQYF. The CDR3 DNA follows: TGCGCCAGCAGCCAAGAGGCCCAGTGGGAGCAGTACTTC.

In DNA, the CDR3 is TGTGCCAGCAGTGTCTGGGGGAGGAGGCCCGGGGAGCTGTTTTTT. It encodes CASSVWGRRPGELFF. The chain links TRBV25-1 to TRBJ2-2, with D possibly TRBD2 on 6 matching bases. This CDR3 is built from 15 residues. Germline assignment: CDR1 MGHDK and CDR2 SYGVNS. V lost 4 bases and J 6 bases, leaving 15 bases between the germline ends.

This clone was found a few times. The genes are TRBV2 and TRBJ1-4; tentative D call: TRBD1 (5 bases). Germline V gene sequence: CDR1 SNHLY, CDR2 FYNNEI. Trimming pared 1 base from V and 16 bases from J, leaving 13 bases between. The CDR3 loop spans 12 amino acids. The CDR3: CASSEVPGGRFF. CDR3 nucleotides: TGTGCCAGCAGTGAAGTTCCGGGGGGTAGGTTTTTT.

This clone was seen a handful of times. One end of the junction is discordant with germline, which a read error may explain. This chain uses TRBV20-1 with TRBJ2-1; D is undetermined. There are 10 residues in the CDR3. Germline-derived CDR1 and CDR2 are DFQATT and SNEGSKA (reference sequence). In DNA, the CDR3 is TGCAGTGCTTACCCTAGGGCCCCGATCTTC. It encodes CSAYPRAPIF.

The chain is built from TRBV28 and TRBJ2-1; 12 nucleotides line up with TRBD2. With 7 bases clipped from V and 9 bases from J, the junction kept 13 bases outside the gene matches. The V gene's germline CDR1 is MDHEN and CDR2 SYDVKM. The CDR3 is 16 amino acids. In DNA form, the CDR3 reads TGTGCCAGCATCTCCGCTAGCGGGAGGGCCCTCGTTGAGCAGTTCTTC. Translating it yields CASISASGRALVEQFF.

In regard to this clone: This likely traces to a read error, being one base from a far larger clone. V gene TRBV29-1 combines with J gene TRBJ1-2; 7 positions agree with TRBD1. The V and J ends lost 8 bases and 3 bases, in that order; junction bases with no gene match: 15. Germline assignment: CDR1 SQVTM and CDR2 ANQGSEA. The CDR3 extends over 15 amino acids. CDR3 sequence: CSIPATGDIYYGYTF. Written as DNA, the CDR3 is TGCAGCATCCCTGCAACAGGGGACATCTACTATGGCTACACCTTC.

The chain couples TRBV28 to TRBJ2-7; D is uncertain. CDR3 size: 15 residues. Germline V gene lookup returns CDR1 MDHEN and CDR2 SYDVKM. V lost 5 bases to trimming and J lost 4 bases, with 18 bases between them. CDR3 DNA: TGTGCCAGCAGTCCGAACGGTGGTGGAAGGTACGAGCAGTACTTC. Translated, it gives CASSPNGGGRYEQYF.

The chain carries TRBV7-2 and TRBJ2-3; the D gene is possibly TRBD2 (7 bases). V dropped 1 base and J dropped 2 bases, with 16 bases sitting between them. Germline V lookup: CDR1 SGHTA, CDR2 FQGNSA. This CDR3 spans 17 amino acids. The CDR3 coding sequence is TGTGCCAGCAGCTTAGATGGGGGGGCGAGGACCACAGATACGCAGTATTTT. This encodes CASSLDGGARTTDTQYF.

The CDR3 is CASSGPSRSGELFF. The DNA for the CDR3 is TGTGCCAGCAGCGGTCCTAGTCGTTCCGGGGAGCTGTTTTTT. The chain has TRBV5-6 and TRBJ2-2; D is unclear. The CDR3 contains 14 residues. V was shortened by 4 bases and J by 6 bases, with 13 bases between the two germline ends. CDR1 is SGHDT and CDR2 is YYEEEE in the germline V gene. Full variable domain (rest looked up from reference TRBV5-6 and TRBJ2-2): DAGVTQSPTHLIKTRGQQVTLRCSPKSGHDTVSWYQQALGQGPQFIFQYYEEEERQRGNFPDRFSGHQFPNYSSELNVNALLLGDSALYLCASSGPSRSGELFFGEGSRLTVL.

V gene TRBV7-2 combines with J gene TRBJ2-1; perhaps TRBD2 as D (6 bases). Germline V gene data show CDR1 as SGHTA and CDR2 as FQGNSA. The CDR3 has 15 residues. V was trimmed by 1 base and J by 3 bases, leaving 10 bases between them. CDR3 DNA sequence: TGTGCCAGCAGCTTAGGGCCTAGCGTCTACAATGAGCAGTTCTTC. The encoded protein is CASSLGPSVYNEQFF.

The chain has TRBV30 and TRBJ2-1; unclear D gene. The CDR3 runs to 14 residues. Germline lookup yields CDR1 GTSNPN and CDR2 SVGIG (reference sequence). Trimming cost V 2 bases and J 0 bases, with 8 bases left between them. The CDR3 DNA reads as TGTGCCTGGAGTCCTCCTATCTCCTACAATGAGCAGTTCTTC. Encoded protein: CAWSPPISYNEQFF.

This chain links TRBV15 with TRBJ2-1; perhaps TRBD2 as D (6 bases). The CDR3 covers 15 residues. V lost 0 bases, J lost 5 bases, and 11 bases lay in between. Germline V gives CDR1 LNHNV, CDR2 YYDKDF (reference sequence). Written as DNA, the CDR3 is TGTGCCACCAGCAGAGACCGGAGGGAGAACAATGAGCAGTTCTTC. Amino acid sequence: CATSRDRRENNEQFF.

The chain links TRBV5-4 to TRBJ2-5; TRBD1 or TRBD2 may be the D gene (6 bases each). The CDR3 spans 15 residues. Germline loops: CDR1 SGHNT, CDR2 YYREEE (reference sequence). Trimming left V 0 bases short and J 0 bases short, with 9 bases between. The CDR3 sequence: CASSLGGGYQETQYF. The CDR3 bases are TGTGCCAGCAGCTTGGGAGGGGGGTACCAAGAGACCCAGTACTTC. Full variable domain (rest looked up from reference TRBV5-4 and TRBJ2-5): ETGVTQSPTHLIKTRGQQVTLRCSSQSGHNTVSWYQQALGQGPQFIFQYYREEENGRGNFPPRFSGLQFPNYSSELNVNALELDDSALYLCASSLGGGYQETQYFGPGTRLLVL.

At least ten counts were recorded for this clone. The chain combines TRBV7-2 with TRBJ1-2, with D perhaps TRBD1 (6 bases). CDR3 length: 15 amino acids. Germline CDR1 and CDR2: SGHTA and FQGNSA. The V and J ends lost 4 bases and 4 bases respectively, with 16 bases between them. CDR3 bases: TGTGCCAGCAGCTGGCCGGGAAGGGGGATCTATGGCTACACCTTC. Amino acid sequence: CASSWPGRGIYGYTF.

This chain uses TRBV28 with TRBJ1-4, with D possibly TRBD1 on 5 matching bases. The CDR3 is made up of 14 amino acids. Germline CDR1 MDHEN, CDR2 SYDVKM. Trimming removed 6 bases from V and 3 bases from J, with 11 bases in between. Here the CDR3 reads CASSQGNANEKLFF. For the CDR3, the DNA is TGTGCCAGCAGCCAGGGAAACGCTAATGAAAAACTGTTTTTT.

The chain joins TRBV5-8 to TRBJ2-3; D may be TRBD2 (6 bases). Trimming removed 1 base from V and 0 bases from J, with 9 bases in between. Germline CDR1 SGHTS, CDR2 YDEGEE. The CDR3 has 15 residues. This CDR3 is CASSLIGGSTDTQYF. The CDR3 nucleotides read TGTGCCAGCAGCTTGATCGGGGGAAGCACAGATACGCAGTATTTT.

The gene calls are TRBV6-1 and TRBJ1-4; 8 bases map to TRBD1. With V trimmed by 4 bases and J by 6 bases, 7 bases remained unmatched. The germline V gene encodes CDR1 MNHNS and CDR2 SASEGT. The CDR3 contains 15 residues. CDR3 nucleotides: TGTGCCAGCAGTGCCCCGGGGACAGGTTATGAAAAACTGTTTTTT. Its translation is CASSAPGTGYEKLFF.

This clone was counted a single time. DNA of the CDR3: TGTGCCAGCAGGAACGGGGGGTTTGACACTGAAGCTTTCTTT. The encoded protein is CASRNGGFDTEAFF. V usage is TRBV2 and J usage is TRBJ1-1; D perhaps matches TRBD1 (5 bases). Trimming took 6 bases from V and 3 from J, leaving 14 bases between them. The CDR3 has 14 amino acids. CDR1 and CDR2 (germline): SNHLY, FYNNEI. Using reference TRBV2 and TRBJ1-1 for the parts outside the CDR3, the full variable domain is EPEVTQTPSHQVTQMGQEVILRCVPISNHLYFYWYRQILGQKVEFLVSFYNNEISEKSEIFDDQFSVERPDGSNFTLKIRSTKLEDSAMYFCASRNGGFDTEAFFGQGTRLTVV.

The gene calls are TRBV20-1 and TRBJ2-7; D assignment may be TRBD1 or TRBD2 (5 bases each). V lost 4 bases to trimming and J lost 4 bases, with 8 bases between them. Germline V CDR1 and CDR2: DFQATT, SNEGSKA (reference sequence). This CDR3 spans 11 amino acids. CDR3 residues: CSAIGAYEQYF. The CDR3 DNA sequence: TGCAGTGCTATCGGGGCATACGAGCAGTACTTC.